This T cell receptor (beta chain) emerged from a study of T cell responses to AZD1222 COVID-19 vaccine. Study context: Analyses pooled second doses at about 4 or about 12 weeks.

A word on this clone: The antigen is not known.

Profiling relied on immunoSEQ multiplex PCR, and the TCRdb table lists in-frame clones only, not all of them. The repertoire holds about 170,000 clones, 85% to 90% seen once, with 1.5% to 2% in the top ten. Germline CDR1 is ENHRY and CDR2 is SYGVKD. J lost 3 bases, V lost 4 bases, and 7 bases had no gene match. The CDR3 is made up of 16 amino acids. General observations from the study: Spike-wide vaccine-associated CD4 TCRs dominated at 160-218 and 743-854. Baseline seropositivity occurred in only 5 to 7 AZD1222 recipients.

The V gene is TRBV10-3, the J gene TRBJ2-2, with 8 bases aligning to TRBD1. The starting material was peripheral blood, obtained on day 0 of AZD1222 vaccination. The TCR was taken from an adult in good health. The CDR3 loop reads CAISATGTGYTGELFF. Written as DNA, the CDR3 is TGTGCCATCAGTGCTACCGGGACAGGATACACCGGGGAGCTGTTTTTT.